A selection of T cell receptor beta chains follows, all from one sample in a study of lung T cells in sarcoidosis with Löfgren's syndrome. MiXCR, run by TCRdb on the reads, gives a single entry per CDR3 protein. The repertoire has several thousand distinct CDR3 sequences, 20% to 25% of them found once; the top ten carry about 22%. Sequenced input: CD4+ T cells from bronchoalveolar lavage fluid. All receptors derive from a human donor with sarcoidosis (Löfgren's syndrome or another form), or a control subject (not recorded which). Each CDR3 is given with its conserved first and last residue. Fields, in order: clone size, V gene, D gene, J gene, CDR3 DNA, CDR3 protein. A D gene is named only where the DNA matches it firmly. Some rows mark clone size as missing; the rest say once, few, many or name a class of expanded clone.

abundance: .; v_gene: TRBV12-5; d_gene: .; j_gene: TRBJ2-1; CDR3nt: TGTGCTAGTAGTTCGGGTGGGGCCTACAATGAGCAGTTCTTC; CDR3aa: CASSSGGAYNEQFF
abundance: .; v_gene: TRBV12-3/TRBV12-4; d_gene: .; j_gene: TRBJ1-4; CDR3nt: TGTGCCAGCAGTTTACACAGGGAAAAACTGTTTTTT; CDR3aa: CASSLHREKLFF
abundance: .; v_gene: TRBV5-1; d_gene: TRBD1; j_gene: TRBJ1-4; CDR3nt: TGCGCCAGCAGCCAGGGACAGGGGGCGAGAAGTGAAAAACTGTTTTTT; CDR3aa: CASSQGQGARSEKLFF
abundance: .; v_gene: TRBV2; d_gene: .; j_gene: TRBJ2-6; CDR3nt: TGTGCCAGGGAGCTTGGGGTCAACGTCCTGACTTTC; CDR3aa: CARELGVNVLTF
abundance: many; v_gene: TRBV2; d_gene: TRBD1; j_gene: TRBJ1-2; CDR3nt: TGTGCCAGCTCCGGGACAGGGAACTATGGCTACACCTTC; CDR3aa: CASSGTGNYGYTF
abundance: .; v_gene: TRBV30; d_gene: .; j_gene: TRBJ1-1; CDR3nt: TGTGCCTGGAGTGTGGAAAGGTCCGGGACTGAAGCTTTCTTT; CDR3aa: CAWSVERSGTEAFF
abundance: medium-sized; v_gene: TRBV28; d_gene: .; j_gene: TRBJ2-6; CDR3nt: TGTGCCAGCAGTTTAGAAGGTTCCGGGGCCAACGTCCTGACTTTC; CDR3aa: CASSLEGSGANVLTF
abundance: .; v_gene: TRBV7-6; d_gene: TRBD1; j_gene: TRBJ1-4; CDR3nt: TGTGCCAGCAGTCAGGGACAGGGCGGGGAAAAACTGCTTTTT; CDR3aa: CASSQGQGGEKLLF
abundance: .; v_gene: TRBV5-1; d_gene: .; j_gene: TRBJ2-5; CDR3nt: TGCGCCAGCAGCTTACAAGAGACCCAGTACTTC; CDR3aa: CASSLQETQYF
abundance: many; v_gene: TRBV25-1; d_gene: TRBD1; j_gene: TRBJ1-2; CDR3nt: TGTGCCAGCAGTGAGTCCGACAGGGGGGATGGCTACACCTTC; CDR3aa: CASSESDRGDGYTF
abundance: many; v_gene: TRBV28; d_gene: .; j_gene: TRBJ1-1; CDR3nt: TGTGCCAGCGTCGGGGGGAGTGGGGTGAACACTGAAGCTTTCTTT; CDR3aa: CASVGGSGVNTEAFF
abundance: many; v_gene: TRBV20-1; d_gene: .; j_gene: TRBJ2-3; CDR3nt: TGCAGTGCTAGACCCCGGGCTATCTACACAGATACGCAGTATTTT; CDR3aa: CSARPRAIYTDTQYF
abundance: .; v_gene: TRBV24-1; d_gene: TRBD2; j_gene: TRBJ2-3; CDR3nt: TGTGCCACCAGTCGGGCTAGCGGGGGGACAGATACGCAGTATTTT; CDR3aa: CATSRASGGTDTQYF
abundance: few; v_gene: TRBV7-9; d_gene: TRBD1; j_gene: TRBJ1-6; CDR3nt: TGTGCCAGCAGCTTAGTTGGGGACAGGGGCGTTTCTGGGTATAATTCACCCCTCCACTTT; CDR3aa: CASSLVGDRGVSGYNSPLHF
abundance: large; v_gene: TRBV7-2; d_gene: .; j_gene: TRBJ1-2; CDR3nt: TGTGCCAGCAGCTTAGTACCACAGGGCGCGTTTGGCTACACCTTC; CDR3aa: CASSLVPQGAFGYTF
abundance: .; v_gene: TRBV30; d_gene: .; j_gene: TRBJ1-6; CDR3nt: TGTGCCTGGAGTGGTACTCCGACACCCCTCCACTTT; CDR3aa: CAWSGTPTPLHF
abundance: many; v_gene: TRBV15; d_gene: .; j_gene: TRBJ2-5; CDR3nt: TGTGCCACCAGCAGAGATATCGAGACCCAGTACTTC; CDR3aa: CATSRDIETQYF
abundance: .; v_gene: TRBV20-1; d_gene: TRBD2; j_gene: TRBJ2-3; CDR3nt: TGCAGTGCTTGGCTAGCGGGGACAAAGTATACGCAGTATTTT; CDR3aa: CSAWLAGTKYTQYF
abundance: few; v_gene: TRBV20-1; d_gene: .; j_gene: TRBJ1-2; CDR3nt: TGCAGTGCTACCGTGGCAGGCGATGATGGCTACACCTTC; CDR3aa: CSATVAGDDGYTF